One sample yielded the 7 T cell receptor beta chains listed below, sequenced in a study of Ad26.COV2.S vaccination and SARS-CoV-2 variants. Treatment reported: over 15 received Ad26.COV2.S at low or high dose, single or two shots; 5 received placebo; per-sample allocation not given. Specimen acquisition occurred on day 63 following the initial vaccine or placebo injection. Using immunoSEQ multiplex PCR, the repertoire was profiled, and TCRdb retains in-frame clones only, with some absent. In the table there are approximately 410,000 clones, about 90% of which are singletons. The sample here was peripheral blood, taken in a trial of Ad26.COV2.S vaccine versus placebo. Receptors were obtained from a person between 18 and 60 years old who received the Ad26.COV2.S COVID-19 vaccine or a placebo.

V gene TRBV5-6 combines with J gene TRBJ1-2; D might be TRBD1 (5 bases). CDR3 length: 15 amino acids. V lost 4 bases, J lost 4 bases, and 17 bases lay in between. Germline V gene lookup returns CDR1 SGHDT and CDR2 YYEEEE. The CDR3 loop reads CASSPDTMVGYGYTF. Here the CDR3 DNA reads TGTGCCAGCAGCCCGGACACTATGGTAGGCTATGGCTACACCTTC.

In this sample, this clone turned up a few times. The rearrangement links TRBV19 to TRBJ1-5, with D perhaps matching TRBD1 (5 bases). V dropped 7 bases and J dropped 2 bases, with 12 bases sitting between them. The CDR3 covers 14 residues. Germline V CDR1 and CDR2: LNHDA, SQIVND (reference sequence). The DNA for the CDR3 is TGTGCCAGTATGGGGGGGAGGGGCAATCAGCCCCAGCATTTT. Amino acid sequence: CASMGGRGNQPQHF.

The V and J genes are TRBV30 and TRBJ1-4; 7 bases line up with TRBD1. Germline V gene data show CDR1 as GTSNPN and CDR2 as SVGIG (reference sequence). After removal of 2 bases from V and 4 bases from J, the junction contained 10 bases not matched to a gene. This CDR3 region has 16 residues. CDR3 nucleotides: TGTGCCTGGAGTACGGACAGGACCCACCTTAATGAAAAACTGTTTTTT. Its translation is CAWSTDRTHLNEKLFF.

This clone was picked up one time. The gene calls are TRBV27 and TRBJ2-1; D is unclear. V was shortened by 6 bases and J by 4 bases, with 13 bases between the two germline ends. The CDR3 is 14 amino acids. Looked up from germline, CDR1 is MNHEY and CDR2 is SMNVEV (reference sequence). In DNA form, the CDR3 reads TGTGCCAGCAGCCCCTTTCGCGCGTACAATGAGCAGTTCTTC. This translates into CASSPFRAYNEQFF.

V usage is TRBV6-1 and J usage is TRBJ1-2; D remains ambiguous. Trimming cost V 3 bases and J 2 bases, with 7 bases left between them. The V gene's germline CDR1 is MNHNS and CDR2 SASEGT. This CDR3 contains 13 residues. This chain's CDR3 is CASSDRWNYGYTF. In DNA form, the CDR3 reads TGTGCCAGCAGTGATAGGTGGAACTATGGCTACACCTTC.

The rearrangement links TRBV4-3 to TRBJ1-5; D gene uncertain. Between the trimmed V and J ends, which lost 0 bases and 0 bases, there was a span of 6 bases. The CDR3 contains 15 residues. CDR1 and CDR2 (germline): LGHNA, YSLEER. CDR3 in DNA: TGCGCCAGCAGCCAAGATTCCTATAGCAATCAGCCCCAGCATTTT. Its protein is CASSQDSYSNQPQHF.

The V call is TRBV2, the J call TRBJ1-2; 12 bases fit TRBD1. Germline V gene sequence: CDR1 SNHLY, CDR2 FYNNEI. V dropped 6 bases and J dropped 3; count of bases not matched to a gene: 2. The CDR3 runs to 14 residues. CDR3 in DNA: TGTGCCAGCAGAGGGACAGGGGGCGACTATGGCTACACCTTC. Translating it yields CASRGTGGDYGYTF. The variable domain in full, completed from reference TRBV2 and TRBJ1-2, reads EPEVTQTPSHQVTQMGQEVILRCVPISNHLYFYWYRQILGQKVEFLVSFYNNEISEKSEIFDDQFSVERPDGSNFTLKIRSTKLEDSAMYFCASRGTGGDYGYTFGSGTRLTVV.